The 17 T cell receptor beta chains presented below share a single source sample, sequenced in a study of CD8+CD57+ T cells in acquired aplastic anemia. According to the study, genomic DNA was the template for TCR beta VDJ and CDR3 profiling. One entry per CDR3 protein, called by TCRdb with MiXCR from the reads. The top ten clones hold roughly 3.1% of a sample with 150,000 to 200,000 distinct CDR3 sequences, 40% to 55% of them seen once. Sequencing involved patients with CD8+CD57+ cell expansion previously shown by flow cytometry. Sequencing was carried out using sorted CD4+, CD8+, or CD8+CD57+ T cells (not recorded which) from PBMCs. These receptors were collected from a human donor with aplastic anemia.

This chain links TRBV24-1 with TRBJ2-7, with D unclear. The J call may be faulty, since TRBJ2-5 better matches the DNA end. This CDR3 comprises 13 residues. Germline V gene data show CDR1 as KGHDR and CDR2 as SFDVKD. CDR3 loop: CATSDAYQETQYF. In DNA form, the CDR3 reads TGTGCCACCAGTGACGCATACCAAGAGACCCAGTACTTC.

The chain has TRBV2 and TRBJ1-3; D gene ambiguous. CDR3 length: 15 amino acids. The V end was cut by 3 bases, the J end by 0 bases, with 9 bases between. Germline V lookup: CDR1 SNHLY, CDR2 FYNNEI. The DNA of the CDR3 is TGTGCCAGCAGTGATAAGGGTGCCTCTGGAAACACCATATATTTT. It yields the protein CASSDKGASGNTIYF.

In its sample, this clonotype was seen many times. The chain has TRBV19 and TRBJ2-7; D is uncertain. Germline V gene sequence: CDR1 LNHDA, CDR2 SQIVND (reference sequence). This CDR3 is 14 amino acids long. With 3 bases removed from V and 6 bases from J, the gap between germline ends came to 15 bases. DNA of the CDR3: TGTGCCAGTAGTATGATCCGTCGTGAGGTCGAGCAGTACTTC. Its protein is CASSMIRREVEQYF.

The chain links TRBV20-1 to TRBJ2-5; D may be TRBD1 or TRBD2 (5 bases each). V was pared by 6 bases and J by 1 base, with 12 bases between. CDR1 is DFQATT and CDR2 is SNEGSKA in the germline V gene (reference sequence). The CDR3 length is 13 residues. CDR3 in amino acids: CSAIRGPQETQYF. CDR3 nucleotides: TGCAGTGCCATACGGGGCCCCCAAGAGACCCAGTACTTC.

This clonotype was recorded a few times. The chain employs TRBV28 and TRBJ1-3; D not certain. CDR3 size: 11 residues. Trimming pared 5 bases from V and 4 bases from J, leaving 3 bases between. In germline, CDR1 is MDHEN, CDR2 SYDVKM. The CDR3 DNA sequence: TGTGCCAGCAGTAGGGGAAACACCATATATTTT. Translated, it gives CASSRGNTIYF.

In the case of this clonotype: At one boundary the junction diverges from the germline segment, which might be a read error. This sequence joins TRBV6-4 and TRBJ2-1; 7 bases fit TRBD1. The CDR3 totals 14 residues. Germline V gene lookup returns CDR1 MRHNA and CDR2 SNTAGT. CDR3 in DNA: TGTGCCAGCAGTGACTCGAACCGCGACAGGGTCAAGGTCTTC. Protein: CASSDSNRDRVKVF.

This clonotype was counted only a few times. The chain employs TRBV19 and TRBJ2-2, with 8 bases fitting TRBD1. Germline V gene lookup returns CDR1 LNHDA and CDR2 SQIVND (reference sequence). The CDR3 sequence is 14 residues long. J gave up 6 bases and V 9 bases, and 9 bases lay outside the gene matches. CDR3 region: CASTDRVVAGELFF. The CDR3 nucleotides are TGTGCCAGCACGGACAGGGTGGTCGCCGGGGAGCTGTTTTTT.

Many counts were recorded for this clonotype. This chain uses TRBV6-5 with TRBJ1-6, with TRBD1 matching over 7 bases. Per germline, CDR1 MNHEY and CDR2 SVGAGI. The CDR3 totals 14 residues. The junction had 4 bases not matched to a gene; V was cut back by 4 bases and J by 7 bases. CDR3 bases: TGTGCCAGCAGTTCCGGACAGGCAAATTCACCCCTCCACTTT. This encodes CASSSGQANSPLHF.

V and J are TRBV9 and TRBJ2-7; 7 bases line up with TRBD2. This CDR3 has 14 residues. CDR1 and CDR2 (germline): SGDLS, YYNGEE. V trimming: 0 bases; J trimming: 3 bases; junction bases outside the gene matches: 3. The DNA of the CDR3 is TGTGCCAGCAGCGTAGCTGCGGGGGACTACGAGCAGTACTTC. It specifies CASSVAAGDYEQYF.

The chain couples TRBV7-2 to TRBJ2-7; D call uncertain. The CDR3 contains 13 residues. V was cut by 5 bases and J by 0 bases, with 8 bases left in between. Germline CDR1 and CDR2: SGHTA and FQGNSA. CDR3 protein: CASSLRTSYEQYF. CDR3 DNA sequence: TGTGCCAGCAGCCTACGAACCTCCTACGAGCAGTACTTC.

The CDR3 spells CASSPGMTYEQYF. For the CDR3, the DNA is TGTGCCAGCAGCCCTGGCATGACCTACGAGCAGTACTTC. V is TRBV7-8 and J is TRBJ2-7; D call uncertain. The CDR3 runs to 13 residues. Looked up from germline, CDR1 is SGHVS and CDR2 is FQNEAQ. Trimming pared 5 bases from V and 2 bases from J, leaving 10 bases between.

This clonotype has a count of ten or more. The chain combines TRBV3-1 with TRBJ2-3, with D maybe TRBD1 (5 bases). The V end was cut by 0 bases, the J end by 6 bases, with 13 bases between. From germline, CDR1 is LGHDT and CDR2 YNNKEL (reference sequence). This CDR3 is 15 amino acids long. CDR3 in amino acids: CASSQDPQAPDTQYF. CDR3 bases: TGTGCCAGCAGCCAAGATCCACAGGCCCCGGATACGCAGTATTTT.

The table lists this clonotype with a few counts. The chain has TRBV7-3 and TRBJ2-1, with D perhaps matching TRBD1 (5 bases). V was shortened by 5 bases and J by 2 bases, with 13 bases between the two germline ends. CDR3 length: 15 residues. Per the germline V gene, CDR1 is SGHTA and CDR2 is FQGTGA. This CDR3 reads CASSRTPRAYNEQFF. Written as DNA, the CDR3 is TGTGCCAGCAGCCGTACACCCAGGGCCTACAATGAGCAGTTCTTC. Combining the CDR3 with reference TRBV7-3 and TRBJ2-1 gives the whole variable domain GAGVSQTPSNKVTEKGKYVELRCDPISGHTALYWYRQSLGQGPEFLIYFQGTGAADDSGLPNDRFFAVRPEGSVSTLKIQRTERGDSAVYLCASSRTPRAYNEQFFGPGTRLTVL.

The chain employs TRBV7-6 and TRBJ2-5; D uncertain. CDR1 is SGHVS, CDR2 FNYEAQ, per germline. The CDR3 totals 14 residues. The V and J ends lost 5 bases and 1 base respectively, with 11 bases between them. CDR3 loop: CASSPSSLQETQYF. The CDR3 DNA reads as TGTGCCAGCAGCCCCAGCTCGCTCCAAGAGACCCAGTACTTC.

In this sample, this clonotype turned up a few times. This chain links TRBV7-2 with TRBJ1-4; no firm D call. CDR1 SGHTA and CDR2 FQGNSA come from the germline V gene. V lost 2 bases and J lost 8, with 6 bases in between. CDR3 length equals 12 residues. In DNA form, the CDR3 reads TGTGCCAGCAGCTTACACCGCGAAAAACTGTTTTTT. Its translation is CASSLHREKLFF.

V gene TRBV20-1 combines with J gene TRBJ2-7, with D possibly matching TRBD2 (5 bases). Trimming left V 6 bases short and J 9 bases short, with 15 bases between. Germline-derived CDR1 and CDR2 are DFQATT and SNEGSKA (reference sequence). This CDR3 is 11 amino acids long. For the CDR3, the DNA is TGCAGTGCGAAACGGGAAATGGCGCAGTACTTC. It is translated as CSAKREMAQYF.

The rearrangement uses TRBV19 and TRBJ1-1, with TRBD1 identical over 12 bases. CDR3 length equals 12 residues. V was clipped by 3 bases and J by 10 bases; unmatched bases: 0. Germline assignment: CDR1 LNHDA and CDR2 SQIVND (reference sequence). This CDR3 is CASSMGQGAAFF. The CDR3 DNA sequence: TGTGCCAGTAGTATGGGACAGGGGGCAGCTTTCTTT.